Shown below are 29 T cell receptor beta chains from a single sample sequenced in a study of blood T cell repertoires in COVID-19. Sequencing used immunoSEQ multiplex PCR; TCRdb keeps in-frame clones, though not all of them. The sample lists some 120,000 clones; 79% were seen once. Sequencing was done on a sample of peripheral blood. The receptor set was obtained from a middle-aged man with active or convalescent COVID-19.

The V gene is TRBV6-2 or TRBV6-3, the J gene TRBJ1-5; D is uncertain. The CDR3 is made up of 12 amino acids. Germline V gene data show CDR1 as MNHEY and CDR2 as SVGEGT. V was shortened by 4 bases and J by 9 bases, with 10 bases between the two germline ends. Written as DNA, the CDR3 is TGTGCCAGCAGTTTACAGCTATCGCCCCAGCATTTT. This encodes CASSLQLSPQHF.

The chain joins TRBV29-1 to TRBJ2-5, with 7 bases fitting TRBD1. Looked up from germline, CDR1 is SQVTM and CDR2 is ANQGSEA. V was clipped by 6 bases and J by 5 bases; unmatched bases: 6. CDR3 size: 12 residues. The CDR3 nucleotides are TGCAGCGTGACGACAGGGCAGGAGACCCAGTACTTC. It is translated as CSVTTGQETQYF.

This sequence joins TRBV28 and TRBJ1-5; tentative D call: TRBD1 (6 bases). Trimming cost V 8 bases and J 0 bases, with 23 bases left between them. From germline, CDR1 is MDHEN and CDR2 SYDVKM. The CDR3 is made up of 18 amino acids. The CDR3 DNA follows: TGTGCCAGCCTTATTTCCGACTTGCAGGGGTATAGCAATCAGCCCCAGCATTTT. This codes for CASLISDLQGYSNQPQHF.

The chain combines TRBV28 with TRBJ1-1, with a weak D call TRBD1 (5 bases). Germline V gene lookup returns CDR1 MDHEN and CDR2 SYDVKM. The CDR3 is made up of 11 amino acids. V shed 6 bases and J shed 6 bases, with 8 bases lying between them. Here the CDR3 DNA reads TGTGCCAGCAGCCAACAGGCTGAAGCTTTCTTT. Its protein is CASSQQAEAFF.

With respect to this clone: Mismatch with germline at one junction end may stem from a read error. The V call is TRBV11-3, the J call TRBJ2-7; D unclear. There are 12 residues in the CDR3. CDR1 SGHNT and CDR2 YENEEA come from the germline V gene. The CDR3 DNA sequence: TGTGCCAGCAGCTTAGACTCCGACGAGCAGTACTTC. Translating gives CASSLDSDEQYF.

CDR3 sequence reads: CASSPPDRALGDTF. For the CDR3, the DNA is TGTGCCAGCAGCCCCCCCGACAGGGCTCTAGGTGACACCTTC. The V and J genes are TRBV28 and TRBJ1-2, with TRBD1 matching over 7 bases. CDR3 size: 14 residues. The V and J ends lost 6 bases and 12 bases, in that order; junction bases with no gene match: 16. The germline gives CDR1 MDHEN, CDR2 SYDVKM.

The table lists this clone with a count of one. V is TRBV5-5 and J is TRBJ2-3, with D perhaps TRBD1 (6 bases). Germline V lookup: CDR1 SGHKS, CDR2 YYEKEE (reference sequence). Trimming left V 9 bases short and J 7 bases short, with 30 bases between. The CDR3 extends over 17 amino acids. CDR3 bases: TGTGCCACGCACTCAACCCTTGGACAGTCGATTAGGAATACGCAGTATTTT. Residues: CATHSTLGQSIRNTQYF.

The chain is built from TRBV5-1 and TRBJ1-1; D perhaps matches TRBD1 (5 bases). Trimming shortened V by 0 bases and J by 5 bases, and 11 bases separated the two germline ends. There are 14 residues in the CDR3. Germline CDR1 reads SGHRS; CDR2 reads YFSETQ. CDR3 nucleotides: TGCGCCAGCAGCTTGGGTCAGACAGTTACTGAAGCTTTCTTT. Amino acid sequence: CASSLGQTVTEAFF.

The chain recombines TRBV9 with TRBJ2-7, with D perhaps TRBD1 (6 bases). Trimming left V 7 bases short and J 4 bases short, with 18 bases between. The CDR3 runs to 14 residues. Germline V CDR1 and CDR2: SGDLS, YYNGEE. For the CDR3, the DNA is TGTGCCAGCGCTCCCGGGACACAAGGTTACGAGCAGTACTTC. It translates to CASAPGTQGYEQYF.

CDR3 nucleotide sequence: TGTGCCAGCAGCTTAAACAGGGGAGAAGAGACCCAGTACTTC. Encoded protein: CASSLNRGEETQYF. The rearrangement joins TRBV7-9 to TRBJ2-5; 7 nucleotides agree with TRBD1. V lost 2 bases to trimming and J lost 3 bases; unmatched junction nucleotides: 3. Germline V gene data show CDR1 as SEHNR and CDR2 as FQNEAQ (reference sequence). The CDR3 length is 14 residues. Drawing the rest from reference TRBV7-9 and TRBJ2-5, the complete variable domain is DTGVSQNPRHKITKRGQNVTFRCDPISEHNRLYWYRQTLGQGPEFLTYFQNEAQLEKSRLLSDRFSAERPKGSFSTLEIQRTEQGDSAMYLCASSLNRGEETQYFGPGTRLLVL.

This clone was seen a handful of times. The chain joins TRBV30 to TRBJ1-2, with D possibly TRBD1 on 6 matching bases. The CDR3 covers 16 residues. Deletions cut 2 bases from V and 3 bases from J, with 19 bases between. The germline V gene has CDR1 GTSNPN and CDR2 SVGIG (reference sequence). CDR3 sequence (DNA): TGTGCCTGGAGTCCCGACGTCGGGGGGCTAGACTATGGCTACACCTTC. This translates into CAWSPDVGGLDYGYTF.

The chain recombines TRBV28 with TRBJ1-2, with D maybe TRBD1 (6 bases). The V gene lost 6 bases and the J gene lost 3 bases, with 17 bases spanning the gap. The CDR3 consists of 15 residues. Germline V gives CDR1 MDHEN, CDR2 SYDVKM. CDR3 loop: CASSPLRGADYGYTF. DNA for the CDR3: TGTGCCAGCAGCCCCCTTCGGGGGGCGGACTATGGCTACACCTTC.

This clone was detected a few times. This chain connects TRBV4-3 to TRBJ2-2, with a weak D call TRBD2 (6 bases). This CDR3 has 15 residues. V shed 0 bases and J shed 6 bases, with 11 bases lying between them. Germline V gives CDR1 LGHNA, CDR2 YSLEER. Written as DNA, the CDR3 is TGCGCCAGCAGCCAAGATCTGGCTAGCGCCGGGGAGCTGTTTTTT. Amino acids: CASSQDLASAGELFF.

In its sample, this clone was seen once. The chain is built from TRBV7-2 and TRBJ1-3, with D tentatively TRBD1 (5 bases). Trimming removed 5 bases at V and 3 bases at J, with 23 bases between. This CDR3 has 18 amino acids. From germline, CDR1 is SGHTA and CDR2 FQGNSA. The CDR3: CASSPTFWGREYGNTIYF. Here the CDR3 DNA reads TGTGCCAGCAGCCCGACCTTCTGGGGCAGGGAATATGGAAACACCATATATTTT.

This rearrangement joins TRBV4-1 to TRBJ1-5, with no clear D. Germline V gene lookup returns CDR1 MGHRA and CDR2 YSYEKL. This CDR3 has 15 residues. V lost 4 bases and J lost 4, with 14 bases in between. In nucleotides, the CDR3 is TGCGCCAGCAGCCTCGGGGTGCTTTTGAATCAGCCCCAGCATTTT. Amino acids: CASSLGVLLNQPQHF.

Notes on this clone: Other DNA sequences in this specimen translate into the identical CDR3. The rearrangement links TRBV18 to TRBJ1-1, with 7 bases lining up with TRBD1. The CDR3 has 14 residues. Germline assignment: CDR1 KGHSH and CDR2 LQKENI. V gave up 3 bases and J gave up 1 base; unmatched junction bases: 2. The CDR3 reads CASSPQGGNTEAFF. CDR3 nucleotides: TGTGCCAGCTCACCTCAGGGGGGGAACACTGAAGCTTTCTTT.

The chain combines TRBV28 with TRBJ2-7; the match to TRBD1 covers 7 bases. CDR3 length: 14 residues. Per germline, CDR1 MDHEN and CDR2 SYDVKM. V lost 5 bases, J lost 0 bases, and 4 bases stayed unmatched. This chain's CDR3 is CASSKQGNSYEQYF. The CDR3 DNA sequence: TGTGCCAGCAGTAAACAGGGGAACTCCTACGAGCAGTACTTC. The whole variable domain, remainder taken from reference TRBV28 and TRBJ2-7, is DVKVTQSSRYLVKRTGEKVFLECVQDMDHENMFWYRQDPGLGLRLIYFSYDVKMKEKGDIPEGYSVSREKKERFSLILESASTNQTSMYLCASSKQGNSYEQYFGPGTRLTVT.

This chain uses TRBV5-4 with TRBJ2-5; the match to TRBD2 covers 14 bases. J lost 5 bases, V lost 1 base, and 10 bases had no gene match. The CDR3 runs 18 residues. Germline V gene sequence: CDR1 SGHNT, CDR2 YYREEE (reference sequence). CDR3 nucleotides: TGTGCCAGCAGCTTGAGTTGGGGACTAGCGGGAGTCCTGGAGACCCAGTACTTC. Protein product: CASSLSWGLAGVLETQYF.

CDR3 DNA: TGCGCCAGCAGCCCTGCCGGGACAGGGCGATTCGAGCAGTACTTC. Its translation is CASSPAGTGRFEQYF. The chain links TRBV5-1 to TRBJ2-7, with 9 bases that match TRBD1. Per germline, CDR1 SGHRS and CDR2 YFSETQ. V lost 4 bases and J lost 6; bases outside the gene matches: 11. The length of the CDR3 is 15 residues.

This chain uses TRBV7-2 with TRBJ1-2; D remains ambiguous. The CDR3 covers 14 residues. Between the trimmed V and J ends, which lost 1 base and 8 bases, there was a span of 14 bases. Germline V lookup: CDR1 SGHTA, CDR2 FQGNSA. This CDR3 is CASSLVEIGVGYTF. CDR3 coding DNA: TGTGCCAGCAGCTTAGTTGAGATTGGAGTAGGCTACACCTTC. The full variable domain, its missing parts supplied by reference TRBV7-2 and TRBJ1-2, is GAGVSQSPSNKVTEKGKDVELRCDPISGHTALYWYRQSLGQGLEFLIYFQGNSAPDKSGLPSDRFSAERTGGSVSTLTIQRTQQEDSAVYLCASSLVEIGVGYTFGSGTRLTVV.

The chain has TRBV18 and TRBJ1-4; D gene unclear. This CDR3 spans 14 amino acids. Trimming took 4 bases from V and 4 from J, leaving 10 bases between them. The germline gives CDR1 KGHSH, CDR2 LQKENI. DNA for the CDR3: TGTGCCAGCTCACTCAGAGGTGGTAATGAAAAACTGTTTTTT. Its translation: CASSLRGGNEKLFF.

The rearrangement joins TRBV6-5 to TRBJ1-1; unclear D gene. V lost 5 bases and J lost 5, with 15 bases in between. Germline CDR1 MNHEY, CDR2 SVGAGI. The CDR3 extends over 14 amino acids. CDR3 in amino acids: CASSTPRGSTEAFF. The DNA for the CDR3 is TGTGCCAGCAGTACCCCCCGGGGTAGTACTGAAGCTTTCTTT.

The rearrangement uses TRBV7-3 and TRBJ2-2; the D gene is possibly TRBD2 (7 bases). V lost 6 bases to trimming and J lost 7 bases, with 24 bases between them. CDR1 SGHTA and CDR2 FQGTGA come from the germline V gene. The CDR3 length is 17 residues. This CDR3 is CASSLQGREYQGGELFF. The CDR3, as DNA: TGTGCCAGCAGTCTCCAGGGGAGGGAATATCAAGGCGGGGAGCTGTTTTTT.

The rearrangement uses TRBV2 and TRBJ1-1, with no clear D. The germline CDR1 and CDR2 sequences are SNHLY and FYNNEI. Trimming pared 5 bases from V and 0 bases from J, leaving 10 bases between. The CDR3 spans 14 residues. CDR3 DNA: TGTGCCAGCAGTCAATCACAAGTGAACACTGAAGCTTTCTTT. Amino acids: CASSQSQVNTEAFF.

This clone was detected once. The V and J genes are TRBV30 and TRBJ1-5; D not certain. V lost 0 bases and J lost 1, with 4 bases in between. Germline loops: CDR1 GTSNPN, CDR2 SVGIG (reference sequence). This CDR3 contains 13 residues. The CDR3 region has the DNA TGTGCCTGGAGTGTGGGCAGCAATCAGCCCCAGCATTTT. It is translated as CAWSVGSNQPQHF. Using reference TRBV30 and TRBJ1-5 for the parts outside the CDR3, the full variable domain is SQTIHQWPATLVQPVGSPLSLECTVEGTSNPNLYWYRQAAGRGLQLLFYSVGIGQISSEVPQNLSASRPQDRQFILSSKKLLLSDSGFYLCAWSVGSNQPQHFGDGTRLSIL.

The V gene is TRBV7-8, the J gene TRBJ1-1; D remains unclear. V was cut by 5 bases and J by 4 bases, with 8 bases left in between. CDR1 and CDR2 from the germline V gene are SGHVS and FQNEAQ. The CDR3 is 12 amino acids. In DNA form, the CDR3 reads TGTGCCAGCAGCCCACCGGGCACTGAAGCTTTCTTT. Translation gives CASSPPGTEAFF.

This clone came up a few times. The gene calls are TRBV11-2 and TRBJ2-5, with D possibly being TRBD1 (6 bases). This CDR3 region has 13 residues. Germline CDR1 SGHAT, CDR2 FQNNGV. V gave up 5 bases and J gave up 13 bases, with 20 bases separating them. This CDR3 reads CASSISSRGLLYF. CDR3 coding DNA: TGTGCCAGCAGCATTAGTAGCAGGGGTCTCCTGTACTTC.

The V gene is TRBV6-6, the J gene TRBJ1-5; 7 bases are shared with TRBD1. The V gene end was trimmed by 1 base and the J gene end by 5 bases; junction bases not matched to a gene: 8. Germline V lookup: CDR1 MNHNY, CDR2 SVGAGI (reference sequence). This CDR3 is built from 16 residues. The CDR3 spells CASSYLGGGGHQPQHF. The DNA for the CDR3 is TGTGCCAGCAGTTACTTAGGAGGGGGCGGCCATCAGCCCCAGCATTTT.

This clone came up a few times. CDR3 nucleotides: TGTGCCAGTTCACAAAGCGCCTTCTATGGCTACACCTTC. It yields the protein CASSQSAFYGYTF. The rearrangement uses TRBV7-2 and TRBJ1-2, with unresolved D. Germline CDR1 is SGHTA and CDR2 is FQGNSA. CDR3 length: 13 amino acids. V was shortened by 9 bases and J by 4 bases, with 15 bases between the two germline ends.